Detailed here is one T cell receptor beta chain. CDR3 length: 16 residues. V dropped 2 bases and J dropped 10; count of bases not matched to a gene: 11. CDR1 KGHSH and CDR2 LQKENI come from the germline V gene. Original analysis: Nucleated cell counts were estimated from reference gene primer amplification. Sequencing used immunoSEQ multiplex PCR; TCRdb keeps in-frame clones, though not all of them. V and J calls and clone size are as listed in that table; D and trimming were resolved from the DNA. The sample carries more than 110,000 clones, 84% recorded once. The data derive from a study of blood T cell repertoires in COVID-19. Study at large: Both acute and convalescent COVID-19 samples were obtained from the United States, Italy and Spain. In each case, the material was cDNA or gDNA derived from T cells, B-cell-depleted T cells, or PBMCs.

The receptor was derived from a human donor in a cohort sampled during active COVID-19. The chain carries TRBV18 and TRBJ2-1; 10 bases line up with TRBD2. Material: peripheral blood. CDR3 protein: CASSPKSASGGAEQFF. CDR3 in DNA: TGTGCCAGCTCACCAAAGTCGGCTAGCGGGGGTGCAGAGCAGTTCTTC.